This T cell receptor (beta chain) originates from a study of OX40 agonist ivuxolimab in advanced cancers. Study information: Under the entry rules, prior anti-PD-1, anti-PD-L1 or anti-CTLA-4 therapy was allowed, and roughly 41% had some. Three partial responders included one hepatocellular carcinoma patient and two cutaneous melanoma patients.

As concerns this clone: The antigen is undetermined.

Produced via immunoSEQ multiplex PCR; TCRdb's table is partial and in-frame only. The sample has about 50,000 clones; around nine tenths are singletons. Study-wide results and caveats: The study observed clonal expansion of CD4+ and CD8+ blood T cells by week 6 at 0.1 to 3.0 mg/kg.

The CDR3 has 15 residues. Trimming stripped 2 bases from V and 2 bases from J, with 9 bases between. Germline V CDR1 and CDR2: SGHAT, FQDESV (reference sequence). Sampled blood was obtained at baseline, cycle 4 day 1, and cycle 7 day 1. The TCR sequence derives from an adult with an advanced solid tumor such as melanoma, head and neck, liver or kidney cancer. The sample in question was CD4+ or CD8+ T cells sorted from blood, obtained in a trial of the OX40 agonist ivuxolimab. This chain links TRBV11-1 with TRBJ2-2; D remains unclear. CDR3 sequence: CASSLRERNTGELFF. CDR3 bases: TGTGCCAGCAGCTTAAGGGAACGCAACACCGGGGAGCTGTTTTTT.